This T cell receptor (beta chain) was identified during a study of cytomegalovirus exposure and HLA in healthy donors. Study information: Of the donors genotyped, approximately 400 in all, 65% to 90% fell in the Caucasian-associated ancestry cluster.

As concerns this clone: As yet, its antigen is unknown.

Germline CDR1 reads MDHEN; CDR2 reads SYDVKM. V was clipped by 3 bases and J by 3 bases; unmatched bases: 7. This CDR3 spans 16 amino acids. Findings of the study overall: Follow-up analysis seemed to connect common viral pathogens with several of the most significant clusters identified. Cytomegalovirus status, reportedly, was diagnosed with high specificity and sensitivity by the classifier. Across HLA loci, a later analysis found differing TCR association rates, with DRB1 most and HLA-C fewest.

Primers included in the PCR were 60 Vbeta and 13 Jbeta primers. TCRdb keeps only in-frame clones here, not all; method: immunoSEQ multiplex PCR. The sample consists of over 150,000 clones, roughly 80% of them appearing once. The source is a woman between 18 and 29 years old in good health and CMV-seronegative. The sample taken for sequencing was PBMCs. The V call is TRBV28, the J call TRBJ1-5; 8 bases align to TRBD1. Here the CDR3 reads CASSLPGTGLNQPQHF. In nucleotides, the CDR3 is TGTGCCAGCAGTTTGCCCGGGACAGGACTCAATCAGCCCCAGCATTTT.